The next 21 T cell receptor beta chains were all read from a single sample in a study of blood T cell repertoires in COVID-19. Assay used: immunoSEQ multiplex PCR; TCRdb lists only in-frame clones, some missing. The sample yields some 190,000 clones, roughly 86% seen once. The specimen was peripheral blood. These TCRs come from a man younger than 35 with active or convalescent COVID-19.

The chain joins TRBV5-1 to TRBJ2-1, with 7 bases fitting TRBD2. Losses at the gene ends were 0 bases for V and 0 bases for J; bases not matched to a gene: 3. CDR3 length: 16 residues. CDR1 and CDR2 (germline): SGHRS, YFSETQ. The CDR3 here is CASSLDTSASYNEQFF. CDR3 nucleotides: TGCGCCAGCAGCTTGGACACTAGCGCCTCCTACAATGAGCAGTTCTTC. Full variable domain (missing parts from reference TRBV5-1 and TRBJ2-1): KAGVTQTPRYLIKTRGQQVTLSCSPISGHRSVSWYQQTPGQGLQFLFEYFSETQRNKGNFPGRFSGRQFSNSRSEMNVSTLELGDSALYLCASSLDTSASYNEQFFGPGTRLTVL.

The gene calls are TRBV4-1 and TRBJ2-1; TRBD2 agrees at 13 bases. With 1 base clipped from V and 6 bases from J, the junction kept 3 bases outside the gene matches. The germline gives CDR1 MGHRA, CDR2 YSYEKL. The CDR3 extends over 16 amino acids. The CDR3 reads CASSQVGLAGANEQFF. As DNA, the CDR3 is TGCGCCAGCAGCCAAGTAGGACTAGCGGGAGCCAATGAGCAGTTCTTC.

This chain connects TRBV11-2 to TRBJ1-2, with 11 bases identical to TRBD1. This CDR3 contains 15 residues. With V trimmed by 5 bases and J by 6 bases, 8 bases remained unmatched. Per the germline V gene, CDR1 is SGHAT and CDR2 is FQNNGV. CDR3 nucleotide sequence: TGTGCCAGCAGCCAGGGGACAGGGGGGCTGGATGGCTACACCTTC. Translating gives CASSQGTGGLDGYTF.

The chain combines TRBV18 with TRBJ2-1, with D maybe TRBD2 (6 bases). V lost 2 bases, J lost 5 bases, and 13 bases lay in between. CDR3 length equals 15 residues. CDR1 is KGHSH and CDR2 is LQKENI in the germline V gene. The CDR3, as DNA: TGTGCCAGCTCACCAATCCGCGGAGGGAACAATGAGCAGTTCTTC. This encodes CASSPIRGGNNEQFF.

The chain is built from TRBV28 and TRBJ1-2; TRBD1 aligns across 12 bases. Losses at the gene ends were 4 bases for V and 5 bases for J; bases not matched to a gene: 5. Germline CDR1 is MDHEN and CDR2 is SYDVKM. The CDR3 has 15 amino acids. The CDR3: CASSSRDRGQYGYTF. The CDR3 bases are TGTGCCAGCAGTTCACGGGACAGGGGGCAATATGGCTACACCTTC.

V and J are TRBV5-1 and TRBJ1-2; unclear D gene. Germline V gene sequence: CDR1 SGHRS, CDR2 YFSETQ. Trimming removed 5 bases from V and 1 base from J, with 9 bases in between. The CDR3 is 13 amino acids. Here the CDR3 reads CASRSGVNYGYTF. CDR3 in DNA: TGCGCCAGCAGGTCCGGGGTTAACTATGGCTACACCTTC.

The chain employs TRBV5-1 and TRBJ1-2; 7 bases are a match to TRBD1. V lost 0 bases to trimming and J lost 3 bases; unmatched junction nucleotides: 2. Per germline, CDR1 SGHRS and CDR2 YFSETQ. The CDR3 is 14 amino acids. CDR3 sequence (DNA): TGCGCCAGCAGCTTGGATACAGGGGACTATGGCTACACCTTC. Translation: CASSLDTGDYGYTF.

The V call is TRBV7-2, the J call TRBJ1-4, with no clear D. In germline, CDR1 is SGHTA, CDR2 FQGNSA. The CDR3 is 15 amino acids. Trimming shortened V by 1 base and J by 1 base, and 7 bases separated the two germline ends. The CDR3 nucleotides read TGTGCCAGCAGCTTAGTTGGAGAAACTAATGAAAAACTGTTTTTT. This codes for CASSLVGETNEKLFF.

Only one count was recorded for this clone. This chain joins TRBV21-1 and TRBJ1-2; the table's TRBD1 call for D was not verified on the DNA. TRBV21-1 counts as a pseudogene. CDR3 length: 15 amino acids. The CDR3 DNA reads TGTGCCAGCAGAGAATGGGACAGAAAGCTTTATGGCTACACCTTC. It specifies CASREWDRKLYGYTF.

This clone was detected only a few times. The CDR3 coding sequence is TGTGCCAGCAGCTTAACGAGACTAGGGTCCAATGAGCAGTTCTTC. It is translated as CASSLTRLGSNEQFF. The chain has TRBV7-9 and TRBJ2-1; D perhaps matches TRBD2 (6 bases). Germline V CDR1 and CDR2: SEHNR, FQNEAQ (reference sequence). The ends were cut back, 2 bases at V and 6 bases at J, with 14 bases in the middle. The CDR3 is 15 residues long.

The chain joins TRBV5-1 to TRBJ2-1; 9 bases map to TRBD1. The V segment lost 5 bases and the J segment 2 bases; nucleotides outside the gene matches: 5. This CDR3 spans 15 amino acids. The germline CDR1 and CDR2 sequences are SGHRS and YFSETQ. The CDR3 region is CASRPGQGPYNEQFF. The DNA of the CDR3 is TGCGCCAGCAGACCGGGACAGGGACCCTACAATGAGCAGTTCTTC.

This clone was observed a few times. The V and J genes are TRBV15 and TRBJ1-4, with a weak D call TRBD1 (5 bases). This CDR3 has 13 residues. Germline CDR1 LNHNV, CDR2 YYDKDF (reference sequence). Trimming shortened V by 2 bases and J by 9 bases, and 10 bases separated the two germline ends. The CDR3, as DNA: TGTGCCACCAGCAGACAGGGATATCAAAAACTGTTTTTT. Translation: CATSRQGYQKLFF. The complete variable domain, with remaining parts taken from reference TRBV15 and TRBJ1-4, reads DAMVIQNPRYQVTQFGKPVTLSCSQTLNHNVMYWYQQKSSQAPKLLFHYYDKDFNNEADTPDNFQSRRPNTSFCFLDIRSPGLGDTAMYLCATSRQGYQKLFFGSGTQLSVL.

The chain is built from TRBV25-1 and TRBJ1-2; 9 bases match TRBD1. This CDR3 contains 15 residues. V was pared by 1 base and J by 4 bases, with 4 bases of the junction left unmatched. The V gene's germline CDR1 is MGHDK and CDR2 SYGVNS. Here the CDR3 DNA reads TGTGCCAGCAGTGAATCGGACAGGGGACCCTATGGCTACACCTTC. Translated: CASSESDRGPYGYTF.

The rearrangement links TRBV7-9 to TRBJ2-3, with 9 bases lining up with TRBD2. The CDR3 has 15 residues. The germline CDR1 and CDR2 sequences are SEHNR and FQNEAQ (reference sequence). Losses at the gene ends were 4 bases for V and 1 base for J; bases not matched to a gene: 3. The CDR3 DNA sequence: TGTGCCAGCAGCTCCATAGCGGGAGGCACAGATACGCAGTATTTT. The encoded protein is CASSSIAGGTDTQYF.

The V call is TRBV3-1 (or the pseudogene TRBV3-2), the J call TRBJ1-2; no firm D call. The CDR3 loop spans 14 amino acids. V was clipped by 0 bases and J by 7 bases, with 12 bases between them. Germline V gene data show CDR1 as LGHDT and CDR2 as YNNKEL (reference sequence). This CDR3 reads CASSQESRRAGYTF. The CDR3 DNA reads as TGTGCCAGCAGCCAAGAGTCGCGGAGGGCTGGCTACACCTTC.

This clone was detected only once. This chain uses TRBV11-1 with TRBJ1-4; TRBD1 agrees at 8 bases. Germline V gene lookup returns CDR1 SGHAT and CDR2 FQDESV (reference sequence). V shed 3 bases, J shed 8 bases, and the junction held 5 bases outside the gene matches. The CDR3 runs 14 residues. This CDR3 reads CASSFTGGGEKLFF. CDR3 DNA sequence: TGTGCCAGCAGCTTTACAGGGGGAGGAGAAAAACTGTTTTTT.

The chain combines TRBV6-4 with TRBJ1-2, with D perhaps TRBD1 (6 bases). The CDR3 consists of 13 residues. From germline, CDR1 is MRHNA and CDR2 SNTAGT. The V and J ends lost 6 bases and 4 bases respectively, with 12 bases between them. The CDR3 sequence: CASRPTGGYGYTF. The CDR3 DNA is TGTGCCAGCAGGCCGACAGGAGGCTATGGCTACACCTTC.

The genes are TRBV3-1 (or the pseudogene TRBV3-2) and TRBJ1-1, with 7 bases fitting TRBD1. The trim removed 0 bases at V and 4 bases at J, leaving 2 bases unmatched. The CDR3 has 14 amino acids. The germline gives CDR1 LGHDT, CDR2 YNNKEL (reference sequence). The CDR3 DNA reads as TGTGCCAGCAGCCAAGATTCAGGGGGCACTGAAGCTTTCTTT. Translating gives CASSQDSGGTEAFF.

The genes are TRBV25-1 and TRBJ2-1, with TRBD1 matching over 7 bases. Germline CDR1 is MGHDK and CDR2 is SYGVNS. The CDR3 covers 15 residues. V lost 4 bases and J lost 0; bases outside the gene matches: 3. The CDR3 loop is CASSGDRASYNEQFF. In nucleotides, the CDR3 is TGTGCCAGCAGTGGGGACAGAGCCTCCTACAATGAGCAGTTCTTC.

This clone was counted ten times or more. The genes are TRBV25-1 and TRBJ1-4; unclear D gene. This CDR3 is built from 13 residues. Deletions cut 5 bases from V and 7 bases from J, with 11 bases between. The germline CDR1 and CDR2 sequences are MGHDK and SYGVNS. The CDR3 is CASSSVSGEKLFF. The CDR3 DNA reads as TGTGCCAGCAGTTCTGTCAGTGGTGAAAAACTGTTTTTT.

The genes are TRBV29-1 and TRBJ1-1; 8 nucleotides agree with TRBD1. V was pared by 6 bases and J by 2 bases, with 8 bases of the junction left unmatched. Germline-derived CDR1 and CDR2 are SQVTM and ANQGSEA. There are 14 residues in the CDR3. DNA for the CDR3: TGCAGCGTCCGCACGGACAGGGCTAACACTGAAGCTTTCTTT. Protein sequence: CSVRTDRANTEAFF.